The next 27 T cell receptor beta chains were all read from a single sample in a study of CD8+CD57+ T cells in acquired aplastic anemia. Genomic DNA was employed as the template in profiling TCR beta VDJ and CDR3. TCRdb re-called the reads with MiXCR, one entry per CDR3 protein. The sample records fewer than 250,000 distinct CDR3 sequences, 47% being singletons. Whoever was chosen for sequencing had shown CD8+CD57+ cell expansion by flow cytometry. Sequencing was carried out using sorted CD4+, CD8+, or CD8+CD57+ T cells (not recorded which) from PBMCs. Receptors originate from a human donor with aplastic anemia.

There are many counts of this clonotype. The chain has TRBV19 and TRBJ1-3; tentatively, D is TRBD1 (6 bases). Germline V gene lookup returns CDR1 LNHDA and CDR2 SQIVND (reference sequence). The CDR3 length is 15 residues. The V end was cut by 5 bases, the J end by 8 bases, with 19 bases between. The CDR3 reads CASSPWDMLQDTIYF. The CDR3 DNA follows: TGTGCCAGTAGTCCGTGGGACATGCTACAAGACACCATATATTTT.

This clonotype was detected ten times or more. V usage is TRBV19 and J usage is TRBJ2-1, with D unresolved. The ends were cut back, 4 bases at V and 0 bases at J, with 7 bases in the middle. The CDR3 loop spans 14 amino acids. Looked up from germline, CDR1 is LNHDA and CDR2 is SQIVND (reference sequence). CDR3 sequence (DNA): TGTGCCAGTAGTAGGTCGTCCTCCTACAATGAGCAGTTCTTC. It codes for CASSRSSSYNEQFF.

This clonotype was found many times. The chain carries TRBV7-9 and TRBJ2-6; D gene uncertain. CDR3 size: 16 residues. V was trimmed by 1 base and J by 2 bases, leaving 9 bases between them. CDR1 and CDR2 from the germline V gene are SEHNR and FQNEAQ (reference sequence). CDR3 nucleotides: TGTGCCAGCAGCTTAGTTGTGGAGACTGGGGCCAACGTCCTGACTTTC. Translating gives CASSLVVETGANVLTF.

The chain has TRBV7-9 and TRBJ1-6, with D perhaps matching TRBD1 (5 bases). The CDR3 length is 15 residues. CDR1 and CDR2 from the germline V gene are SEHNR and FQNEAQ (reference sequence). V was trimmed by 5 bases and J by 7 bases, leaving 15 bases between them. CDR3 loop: CASSLLLEGNSPLHF. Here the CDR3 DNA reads TGTGCCAGCAGCCTTTTATTAGAGGGGAATTCACCCCTCCACTTT.

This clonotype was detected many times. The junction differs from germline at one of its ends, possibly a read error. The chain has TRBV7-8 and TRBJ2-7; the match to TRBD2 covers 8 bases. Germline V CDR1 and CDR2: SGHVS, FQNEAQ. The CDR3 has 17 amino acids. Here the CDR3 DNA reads TGTGCCAGCAGCATAGCCCCGGGTCTAGCGGGCTCCTACGAGCAGTACTTC. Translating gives CASSIAPGLAGSYEQYF.

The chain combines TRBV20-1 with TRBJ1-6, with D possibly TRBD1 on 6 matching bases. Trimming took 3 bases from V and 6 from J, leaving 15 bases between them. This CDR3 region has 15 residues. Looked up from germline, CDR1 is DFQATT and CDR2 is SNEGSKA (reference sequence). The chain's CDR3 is CSARETGRSNSPLHF. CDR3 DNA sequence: TGCAGTGCTAGGGAAACAGGGAGAAGTAATTCACCCCTCCACTTT.

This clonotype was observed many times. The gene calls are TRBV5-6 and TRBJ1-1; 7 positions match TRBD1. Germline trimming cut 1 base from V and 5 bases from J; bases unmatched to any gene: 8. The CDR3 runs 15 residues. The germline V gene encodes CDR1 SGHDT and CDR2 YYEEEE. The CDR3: CASSLPDREVTEAFF. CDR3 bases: TGTGCCAGCAGCTTGCCCGACAGGGAGGTGACTGAAGCTTTCTTT. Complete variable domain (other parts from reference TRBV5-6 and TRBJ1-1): DAGVTQSPTHLIKTRGQQVTLRCSPKSGHDTVSWYQQALGQGPQFIFQYYEEEERQRGNFPDRFSGHQFPNYSSELNVNALLLGDSALYLCASSLPDREVTEAFFGQGTRLTVV.

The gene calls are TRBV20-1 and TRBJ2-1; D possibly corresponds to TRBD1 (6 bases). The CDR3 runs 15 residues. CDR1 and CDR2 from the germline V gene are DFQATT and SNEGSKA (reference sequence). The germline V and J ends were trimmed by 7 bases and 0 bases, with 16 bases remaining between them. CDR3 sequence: CSVRTASSSYNEQFF. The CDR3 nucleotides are TGCAGTGTTAGGACAGCCAGTAGCTCCTACAATGAGCAGTTCTTC.

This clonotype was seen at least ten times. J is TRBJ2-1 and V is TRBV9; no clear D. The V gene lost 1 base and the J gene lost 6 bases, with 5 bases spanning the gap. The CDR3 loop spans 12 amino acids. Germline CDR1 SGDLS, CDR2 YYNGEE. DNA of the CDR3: TGTGCCAGCAGCGTATCTGGCAATGAGCAGTTCTTC. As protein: CASSVSGNEQFF.

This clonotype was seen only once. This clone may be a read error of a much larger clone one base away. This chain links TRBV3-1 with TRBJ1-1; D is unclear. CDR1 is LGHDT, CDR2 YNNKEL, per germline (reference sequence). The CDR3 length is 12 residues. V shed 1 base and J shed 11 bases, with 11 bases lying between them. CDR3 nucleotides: TGTGCCAGCAGCCAAGGAGACACAGTGGCTTTCTTT. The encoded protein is CASSQGDTVAFF.

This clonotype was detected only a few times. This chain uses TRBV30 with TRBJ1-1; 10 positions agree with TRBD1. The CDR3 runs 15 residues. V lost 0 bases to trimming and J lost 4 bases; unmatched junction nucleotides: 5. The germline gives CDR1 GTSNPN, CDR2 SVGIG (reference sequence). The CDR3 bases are TGTGCCTGGAGTGTTCCGCGACAGGGGGCCACTGAAGCTTTCTTT. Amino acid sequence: CAWSVPRQGATEAFF.

The DNA for the CDR3 is TGTGCCAGCAGCGTAGGGGTAGCCTACGAGCAGTACTTC. Amino acid sequence: CASSVGVAYEQYF. J is TRBJ2-7 and V is TRBV9; D call uncertain. Germline-derived CDR1 and CDR2 are SGDLS and YYNGEE. The V and J ends lost 0 bases and 2 bases respectively, with 6 bases between them. The CDR3 has 13 residues.

CDR3 sequence reads: CASSSFMPGVLNEKLFF. CDR3 DNA sequence: TGTGCCAGCAGCTCCTTTATGCCAGGGGTCCTTAATGAAAAACTGTTTTTT. The J gene is TRBJ1-4, the V gene TRBV7-3; maybe TRBD1 (6 bases). Trimming pared 4 bases from V and 4 bases from J, leaving 19 bases between. The germline gives CDR1 SGHTA, CDR2 FQGTGA. The CDR3 runs to 17 residues.

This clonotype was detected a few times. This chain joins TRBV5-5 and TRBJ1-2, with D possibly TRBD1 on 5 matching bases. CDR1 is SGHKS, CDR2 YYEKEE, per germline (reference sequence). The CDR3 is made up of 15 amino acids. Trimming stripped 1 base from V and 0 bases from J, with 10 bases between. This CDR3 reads CASSLWSGTNYGYTF. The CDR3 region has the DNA TGTGCCAGCAGCTTGTGGTCAGGGACTAACTATGGCTACACCTTC.

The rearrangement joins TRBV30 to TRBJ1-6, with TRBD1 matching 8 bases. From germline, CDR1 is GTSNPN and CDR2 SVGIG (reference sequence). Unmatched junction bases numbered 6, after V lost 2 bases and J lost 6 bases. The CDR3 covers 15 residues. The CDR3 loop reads CAWSPPDRVNSPLHF. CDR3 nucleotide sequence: TGTGCCTGGAGTCCCCCGGACAGGGTTAATTCACCCCTCCACTTT.

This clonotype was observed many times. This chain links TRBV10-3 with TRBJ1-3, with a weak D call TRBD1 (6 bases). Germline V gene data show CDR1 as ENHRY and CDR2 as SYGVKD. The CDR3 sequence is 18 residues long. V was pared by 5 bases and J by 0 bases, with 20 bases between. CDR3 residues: CAISPGTRGSSSGNTIYF. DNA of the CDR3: TGTGCCATCAGTCCCGGGACAAGGGGTTCGAGCTCTGGAAACACCATATATTTT.

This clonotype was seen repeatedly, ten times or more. This chain's CDR3 is CATSDSALEQFF. CDR3 coding DNA: TGTGCCACCAGTGATAGCGCCCTAGAGCAGTTCTTC. The chain couples TRBV24-1 to TRBJ2-1; unclear D gene. V lost 3 bases, J lost 10 bases, and 9 bases lay in between. This CDR3 has 12 residues. CDR1 is KGHDR and CDR2 is SFDVKD in the germline V gene.

This CDR3 is CASSRDRGGSNQPQHF. The CDR3 DNA is TGTGCCAGCAGCCGTGACAGGGGGGGAAGCAATCAGCCCCAGCATTTT. The chain is built from TRBV5-4 and TRBJ1-5, with 9 bases fitting TRBD1. Trimming took 4 bases from V and 1 from J; bases not matched to a gene: 6. Germline V lookup: CDR1 SGHNT, CDR2 YYREEE (reference sequence). There are 16 residues in the CDR3. The whole variable domain, filled in from reference TRBV5-4 and TRBJ1-5, reads ETGVTQSPTHLIKTRGQQVTLRCSSQSGHNTVSWYQQALGQGPQFIFQYYREEENGRGNFPPRFSGLQFPNYSSELNVNALELDDSALYLCASSRDRGGSNQPQHFGDGTRLSIL.

This chain's CDR3 is CASKSYEDTQYF. The CDR3 coding sequence is TGTGCCAGCAAGAGCTACGAAGATACGCAGTATTTT. This chain uses TRBV2 with TRBJ2-3; D gene uncertain. V was cut by 7 bases and J by 5 bases, with 10 bases left in between. CDR1 SNHLY and CDR2 FYNNEI come from the germline V gene. This CDR3 has 12 residues.

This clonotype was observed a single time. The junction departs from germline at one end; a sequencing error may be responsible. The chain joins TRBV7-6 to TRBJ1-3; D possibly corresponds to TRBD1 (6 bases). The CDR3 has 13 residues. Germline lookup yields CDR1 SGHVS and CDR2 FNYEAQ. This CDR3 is CASSRDNPIPIYF. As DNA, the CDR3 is TGCGCCAGCAGCCGGGACAACCCAATCCCCATATATTTT.

CDR3 nucleotides: TGTGCCACCAGCTTTCCGCGAGAGGGACTGTTCTATGGCTACACCTTC. Translated: CATSFPREGLFYGYTF. The genes are TRBV15 and TRBJ1-2; D might be TRBD1 (5 bases). CDR1 LNHNV and CDR2 YYDKDF come from the germline V gene (reference sequence). The CDR3 extends over 16 amino acids. Trimming removed 5 bases at V and 4 bases at J, with 20 bases between.

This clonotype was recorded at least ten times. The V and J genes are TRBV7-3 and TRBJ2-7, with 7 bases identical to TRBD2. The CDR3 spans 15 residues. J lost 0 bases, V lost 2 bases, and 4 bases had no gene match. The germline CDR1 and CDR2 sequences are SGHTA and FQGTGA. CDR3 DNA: TGTGCCAGCAGCTTATGGGGGGGGGACTCCTACGAGCAGTACTTC. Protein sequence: CASSLWGGDSYEQYF.

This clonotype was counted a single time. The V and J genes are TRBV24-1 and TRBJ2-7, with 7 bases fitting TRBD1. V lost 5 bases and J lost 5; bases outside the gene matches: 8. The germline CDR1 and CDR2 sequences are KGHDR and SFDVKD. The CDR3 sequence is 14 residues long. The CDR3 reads CATSGRDSYHEQYF. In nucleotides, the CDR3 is TGTGCCACCAGTGGACGGGACAGTTACCACGAGCAGTACTTC.

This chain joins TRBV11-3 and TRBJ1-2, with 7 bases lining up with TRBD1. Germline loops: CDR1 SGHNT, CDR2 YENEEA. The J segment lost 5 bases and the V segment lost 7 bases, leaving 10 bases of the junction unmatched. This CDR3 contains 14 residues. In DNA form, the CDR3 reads TGTGCCAGCACCTTTTCGGACAGGTTATATGGCTACACCTTC. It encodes CASTFSDRLYGYTF.

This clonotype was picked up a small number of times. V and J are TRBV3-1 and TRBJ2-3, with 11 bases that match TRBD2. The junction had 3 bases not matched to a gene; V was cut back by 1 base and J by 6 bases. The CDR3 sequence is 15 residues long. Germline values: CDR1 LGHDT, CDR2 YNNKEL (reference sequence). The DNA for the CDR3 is TGTGCCAGCAGCCAAGGAGTAGCGGGAGGGGATACGCAGTATTTT. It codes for CASSQGVAGGDTQYF.

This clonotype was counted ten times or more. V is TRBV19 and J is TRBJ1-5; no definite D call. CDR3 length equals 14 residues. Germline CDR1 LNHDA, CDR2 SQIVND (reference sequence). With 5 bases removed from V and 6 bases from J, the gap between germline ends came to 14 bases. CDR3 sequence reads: CASSFSGPPQPQHF. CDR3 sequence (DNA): TGTGCCAGTAGTTTTAGTGGGCCCCCTCAGCCCCAGCATTTT.

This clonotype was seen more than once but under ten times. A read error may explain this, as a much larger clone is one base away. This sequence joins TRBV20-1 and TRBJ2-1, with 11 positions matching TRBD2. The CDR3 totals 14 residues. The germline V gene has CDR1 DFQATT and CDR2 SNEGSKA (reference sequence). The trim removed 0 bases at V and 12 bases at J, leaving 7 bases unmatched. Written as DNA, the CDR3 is TGCAGTGCTAGAGATAGCGGGAGGGCTCGGGGGCAGTTCTTC. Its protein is CSARDSGRARGQFF.